A single sample is the source of the 7 T cell receptor beta chains below, sequenced in a study. TCRdb passed the RT-PCR reads through MiXCR, listing each CDR3 protein once. The repertoire consists of around 700,000 distinct CDR3 sequences, with 12% to 15% occurring once and the leading ten covering just over 3.5%. Sequenced: memory CD4+ T cells from blood. All receptors come from a female donor in good health, serving as a healthy control.

V usage is TRBV7-9 and J usage is TRBJ1-1; D is perhaps TRBD1 (5 bases). The length of the CDR3 is 11 residues. The germline V gene has CDR1 SEHNR and CDR2 FQNEAQ (reference sequence). Deletions cut 5 bases from V and 7 bases from J, with 8 bases between. In nucleotides, the CDR3 is TGTGCCAGCAGCCAGGGACTTGAAGCTTTCTTT. Its protein is CASSQGLEAFF.

This clonotype was counted many times. The chain employs TRBV29-1 and TRBJ2-1, with a possible D match to TRBD1 (5 bases). V was trimmed by 8 bases and J by 5 bases, leaving 10 bases between them. The CDR3 covers 11 residues. Germline CDR1 and CDR2: SQVTM and ANQGSEA. The CDR3 DNA sequence: TGCAGCACTCGACAGAACAATGAGCAGTTCTTC. Its protein is CSTRQNNEQFF.

This chain connects TRBV20-1 to TRBJ2-7; 7 nucleotides line up with TRBD2. Per the germline V gene, CDR1 is DFQATT and CDR2 is SNEGSKA (reference sequence). This CDR3 has 15 amino acids. Losses at the gene ends were 5 bases for V and 7 bases for J; bases not matched to a gene: 17. In DNA, the CDR3 is TGCAGTGCTCCGCCCGGCGGGAGCGGGATCGGAGAGCAGTACTTC. This encodes CSAPPGGSGIGEQYF.

This clonotype was recorded many times. V is TRBV9 and J is TRBJ1-4, with D unclear. Germline V gene lookup returns CDR1 SGDLS and CDR2 YYNGEE. The CDR3 runs 14 residues. Deletions cut 0 bases from V and 4 bases from J, with 7 bases between. CDR3 region: CASSVGQDNEKLFF. As DNA, the CDR3 is TGTGCCAGCAGCGTAGGCCAGGATAATGAAAAACTGTTTTTT.

This clonotype was counted at least ten times. J is TRBJ2-1 and V is TRBV4-2; no clear D. The germline V gene has CDR1 LGHNA and CDR2 YNFKEQ. The length of the CDR3 is 13 residues. V was cut by 0 bases and J by 6 bases, with 6 bases left in between. CDR3 protein: CASSQEDPNEQFF. CDR3 DNA sequence: TGTGCCAGCAGCCAAGAAGACCCCAATGAGCAGTTCTTC.

V gene TRBV7-6 combines with J gene TRBJ2-5, with 13 bases identical to TRBD2. CDR3 size: 16 residues. Germline V gives CDR1 SGHVS, CDR2 FNYEAQ. The V gene end was trimmed by 6 bases and the J gene end by 5 bases; junction bases not matched to a gene: 9. The CDR3 region is CASSRLAGGEFETQYF. Here the CDR3 DNA reads TGTGCCAGCAGTCGACTAGCGGGAGGAGAATTTGAGACCCAGTACTTC.

The chain has TRBV20-1 and TRBJ2-1; 9 nucleotides align to TRBD1. V was clipped by 4 bases and J by 6 bases; unmatched bases: 4. Germline V gene lookup returns CDR1 DFQATT and CDR2 SNEGSKA (reference sequence). The CDR3 has 13 amino acids. Here the CDR3 reads CSAIGQGPNEQFF. The CDR3 region has the DNA TGCAGTGCTATCGGACAGGGGCCCAATGAGCAGTTCTTC.